This T cell receptor (beta chain) emerged from a study of a mutant IDH1 vaccine in newly diagnosed glioma. The wider study: Vaccination began 4-6 weeks post radiotherapy alone, or with temozolomide cycles. Most patients had radiochemotherapy with temozolomide before enrollment; others had one alone. Notes on the study in general: 80% to 95% of patients showed vaccine-induced immune responses across multiple MHC alleles.

Noted time point: week 47, end of study. Each dose of the vaccine consisted of 300 ug of mutant IDH1 20-mer peptide, with topical imiquimod. A note on this clone: No antigen is known for it.

Data came from immunoSEQ multiplex PCR; TCRdb stores just in-frame clones and leaves some out. The table shows over 45,000 clones, with roughly 75% occurring only once. Looked up from germline, CDR1 is SGHRS and CDR2 is YFSETQ. Trimming removed 3 bases from V and 3 bases from J, with 11 bases in between. This CDR3 is 14 amino acids long. Specimen: PBMCs, collected from a glioma patient whose treatment included an IDH1 peptide vaccine. The receptor comes from a man aged 50 to 59 with glioma. The V call is TRBV5-1, the J call TRBJ2-3; D is unresolved. The CDR3 region is CASSSSDRTDTQYF. As DNA, the CDR3 is TGCGCCAGCAGCTCCTCGGATCGAACAGATACGCAGTATTTT.